This record concerns one T cell receptor (beta chain) sequence. As yet, its antigen is unknown. Repertoires were generated with immunoSEQ multiplex PCR, while TCRdb's copy carries only in-frame clones and drops some. This table holds 110,000 to 150,000 clones, around 88% found once. This record comes from a study of T cell responses to AZD1222 COVID-19 vaccine. Notes on the study in general: Among vaccine-associated CD4 TCRs, coverage spanned spike, with dominance at 160-218 and 743-854.

The source is an adult in good health. This material consisted of peripheral blood, taken on day 0 of AZD1222 vaccination.

This chain's CDR3 is CASSPRTNTEAFF. CDR3 nucleotide sequence: TGTGCCAGCAGTCCACGGACGAACACTGAAGCTTTCTTT. This sequence joins TRBV7-9 and TRBJ1-1; D remains unclear. The CDR3 contains 13 residues. Trimming pared 6 bases from V and 1 base from J, leaving 9 bases between. CDR1 and CDR2 (germline): SEHNR, FQNEAQ (reference sequence).